These T cell receptor beta chains were read from a single sample in a study of cytomegalovirus exposure and HLA in healthy donors. Sequenced by immunoSEQ multiplex PCR; TCRdb stores in-frame clones only, minus some. The sample includes 200,000 or so clones, around 80% of them seen just once. The sample taken for sequencing was PBMCs. The receptor source for this set is a young woman in good health and CMV-seropositive. CDR3s include the opening cysteine and the closing phenylalanine or tryptophan. The D gene is left open where the match is weak. Rows may omit the clone size; those that give it use once, few, many or a size class.

D: TRBD1; size: -; V: TRBV2; J: TRBJ2-1; CDR3: CASSPYSTRQGTNEQFF; DNA: TGTGCCAGCAGCCCTTACTCTACCAGACAGGGTACCAATGAGCAGTTCTTC
D: -; size: -; V: TRBV6-6; J: TRBJ1-3; CDR3: CASSWLKGSSGNTIYF; DNA: TGTGCCAGCAGTTGGCTAAAAGGGAGCTCTGGAAACACCATATATTTT
D: TRBD2; size: -; V: TRBV9; J: TRBJ2-3; CDR3: CASSVRAGGDTQYF; DNA: TGTGCCAGCAGCGTAAGGGCGGGGGGAGATACGCAGTATTTT
D: -; size: -; V: TRBV5-1; J: TRBJ1-6; CDR3: CASSRGQDNSPLHF; DNA: TGCGCCAGCAGCCGGGGACAAGATAATTCACCCCTCCACTTT
D: -; size: -; V: TRBV7-7; J: TRBJ1-1; CDR3: CASSLRVQSTEAFF; DNA: TGTGCTAGCAGCTTACGGGTCCAGAGCACTGAAGCTTTCTTT
D: TRBD2; size: -; V: TRBV6-4; J: TRBJ2-1; CDR3: CASSGTSGGANEQFF; DNA: TGTGCCAGCAGTGGGACTAGCGGGGGGGCCAATGAGCAGTTCTTC
D: -; size: few; V: TRBV5-1; J: TRBJ2-7; CDR3: CASSLQVGYEQYF; DNA: TGCGCCAGCAGCTTGCAGGTTGGGTACGAGCAGTACTTC
D: TRBD2; size: -; V: TRBV13; J: TRBJ2-1; CDR3: CASSLDRVAGLNEQFF; DNA: TGTGCCAGCAGCTTAGACCGGGTAGCGGGGTTAAATGAGCAGTTCTTC
D: TRBD2; size: -; V: TRBV19; J: TRBJ2-5; CDR3: CASSGAAGEETQYF; DNA: TGTGCCAGTAGCGGGGCAGCGGGAGAAGAGACCCAGTACTTC
D: TRBD2; size: once; V: TRBV2; J: TRBJ2-3; CDR3: CASRDGTTGRDTQYF; DNA: TGTGCCAGCAGGGACGGGACTACAGGTCGAGATACGCAGTATTTT
D: TRBD2; size: few; V: TRBV6-6; J: TRBJ2-5; CDR3: CASSHGTSGQETQYF; DNA: TGTGCCAGCAGTCACGGGACTAGCGGCCAAGAGACCCAGTACTTC
D: -; size: -; V: TRBV6-5; J: TRBJ2-5; CDR3: CASSPSFGRGTQYF; DNA: TGTGCCAGCAGCCCATCGTTTGGTAGGGGTACCCAGTACTTC
D: -; size: -; V: TRBV27; J: TRBJ1-4; CDR3: CASADRATNEKLFF; DNA: TGTGCCAGCGCCGACCGGGCAACTAATGAAAAACTGTTTTTT
D: -; size: -; V: TRBV14; J: TRBJ1-4; CDR3: CASSPLTATNEKLFF; DNA: TGTGCCAGCAGCCCCCTAACCGCAACTAATGAAAAACTGTTTTTT
D: TRBD2; size: -; V: TRBV28; J: TRBJ2-5; CDR3: CASSAFLRGVELGNF; DNA: TGTGCCAGCAGTGCCTTCTTGCGGGGGGTCGAGTTGGGGAACTTC
D: -; size: -; V: TRBV7-3; J: TRBJ2-2; CDR3: CASSLTIGANTGELFF; DNA: TGTGCCAGCAGCTTAACAATCGGGGCGAACACCGGGGAGCTGTTTTTT
D: TRBD2; size: -; V: TRBV9; J: TRBJ2-5; CDR3: CASSVGGLAGQETQYF; DNA: TGTGCCAGCAGCGTGGGGGGACTAGCGGGACAAGAGACCCAGTACTTC
D: TRBD1; size: few; V: TRBV6-5; J: TRBJ2-2; CDR3: CASSSDRGLNTGELFF; DNA: TGTGCCAGCAGTTCCGACAGGGGATTGAACACCGGGGAGCTGTTTTTT
D: -; size: once; V: TRBV13; J: TRBJ2-5; CDR3: CASSLPENQETQYF; DNA: TGTGCCAGCAGCCTTCCAGAAAACCAAGAGACCCAGTACTTC
D: -; size: -; V: TRBV5-1; J: TRBJ2-2; CDR3: CASSHGGSTGELFF; DNA: TGCGCCAGCAGTCATGGAGGTAGCACCGGGGAGCTGTTTTTT
D: -; size: few; V: TRBV13; J: TRBJ2-1; CDR3: CASSLGSSPYNEQFF; DNA: TGTGCCAGCAGCTTAGGGTCATCCCCATACAATGAGCAGTTCTTC
D: -; size: -; V: TRBV30; J: TRBJ1-4; CDR3: CAWNDVGRYNEKLFF; DNA: TGTGCCTGGAATGACGTGGGCCGATATAATGAAAAACTGTTTTTT
D: -; size: once; V: TRBV19; J: TRBJ2-5; CDR3: CASSIGLQETQYF; DNA: TGTGCCAGTAGTATAGGGCTGCAAGAGACCCAGTACTTC
D: TRBD2; size: -; V: TRBV11-2; J: TRBJ2-3; CDR3: CASSPGLSGGNTDTQYF; DNA: TGTGCCAGCAGCCCTGGCTTGAGCGGGGGAAACACAGATACGCAGTATTTT
D: -; size: -; V: TRBV7-9; J: TRBJ2-3; CDR3: CASSLVPRGDTQYF; DNA: TGTGCCAGCAGCTTAGTGCCCAGGGGAGATACGCAGTATTTT
D: TRBD1; size: -; V: TRBV2; J: TRBJ2-7; CDR3: CASSEGQGAYEQYF; DNA: TGTGCCAGCAGTGAGGGACAGGGGGCCTACGAGCAGTACTTC
D: TRBD1; size: few; V: TRBV30; J: TRBJ2-3; CDR3: CAWGQDTGADTQYF; DNA: TGTGCCTGGGGACAGGATACTGGGGCAGATACGCAGTATTTT
D: TRBD1; size: -; V: TRBV19; J: TRBJ1-5; CDR3: CASSPGQGPQPQHF; DNA: TGTGCCAGTAGCCCGGGACAGGGCCCTCAGCCCCAGCATTTT
D: TRBD2; size: -; V: TRBV2; J: TRBJ2-1; CDR3: CASSLLAGGESSYNEQFF; DNA: TGTGCCAGCAGTTTGCTAGCGGGGGGGGAGAGCTCCTACAATGAGCAGTTCTTC
D: -; size: -; V: TRBV19; J: TRBJ1-3; CDR3: CASSIANSGNTIYF; DNA: TGTGCCAGTAGTATAGCCAACTCTGGAAACACCATATATTTT
D: TRBD1; size: -; V: TRBV28; J: TRBJ1-2; CDR3: CASSEVPRTGHGYTF; DNA: TGTGCCAGCAGTGAAGTTCCTAGGACAGGCCATGGCTACACCTTC
D: -; size: -; V: TRBV10-3; J: TRBJ1-3; CDR3: CAISDPSRAGTGNTIYF; DNA: TGTGCCATCAGTGACCCCTCCAGGGCAGGGACTGGAAACACCATATATTTT
D: -; size: -; V: TRBV7-9; J: TRBJ2-6; CDR3: CASSRSGGANVLTF; DNA: TGTGCCAGCAGCCGCTCCGGTGGGGCCAACGTCCTGACTTTC
D: -; size: once; V: TRBV5-1; J: TRBJ2-7; CDR3: CASSLDSWEQYF; DNA: TGCGCCAGCAGTCTGGACAGTTGGGAGCAGTACTTC
D: -; size: -; V: TRBV2; J: TRBJ2-3; CDR3: CASSDSADSTDTQYF; DNA: TGTGCCAGCAGTGATTCCGCGGACTCCACAGATACGCAGTATTTT
D: -; size: -; V: TRBV14; J: TRBJ2-5; CDR3: CASSQVGSEETQYF; DNA: TGTGCCAGCAGCCAAGTTGGCAGCGAAGAGACCCAGTACTTC
D: -; size: -; V: TRBV5-1; J: TRBJ2-2; CDR3: CASSQPTGHGWTGELFF; DNA: TGCGCCAGCAGCCAGCCAACGGGACACGGGTGGACCGGGGAGCTGTTTTTT
D: -; size: -; V: TRBV16; J: TRBJ2-7; CDR3: CASSRTGYEQYF; DNA: TGTGCCAGCAGCCGGACGGGATACGAGCAGTACTTC
D: TRBD2; size: once; V: TRBV9; J: TRBJ2-1; CDR3: CASSVTGLAGGRDNEQFF; DNA: TGTGCCAGCAGCGTAACCGGACTAGCGGGGGGGAGGGACAATGAGCAGTTCTTC
D: -; size: -; V: TRBV11-2; J: TRBJ1-2; CDR3: CASRRRGVDNSEGYTF; DNA: TGTGCCAGCAGGAGGAGGGGAGTGGACAATTCGGAAGGCTACACCTTC
D: -; size: -; V: TRBV4-1; J: TRBJ1-2; CDR3: CASSQGEGVSGGYTF; DNA: TGCGCCAGCAGCCAAGGAGAAGGGGTTTCTGGTGGCTACACCTTC
D: -; size: -; V: TRBV18; J: TRBJ1-5; CDR3: CASSPADNQPQHF; DNA: TGTGCCAGCTCACCGGCAGATAATCAGCCCCAGCATTTT